These 13 T cell receptor beta chains came from one sample sequenced in a study of naive and memory T cell subsets. Amplification of ligated cDNA took four PCR rounds with SP2 and nested alpha and beta constant primers. TCRdb re-called the 5' RACE reads with MiXCR, one entry per CDR3 protein. The sample contains 57,000 or so distinct CDR3 sequences, 7% to 8.5% of which appear only once. A UMI-containing oligonucleotide was joined by 3' ligation to the TCR cDNA template. The source of these receptors is a male donor in good health.

This clonotype was seen more than once but under ten times. The chain is built from TRBV9 and TRBJ2-3, with D unresolved. V dropped 1 base and J dropped 2 bases, with 11 bases sitting between them. CDR1 is SGDLS, CDR2 YYNGEE, per germline. This CDR3 comprises 15 residues. The CDR3 DNA reads as TGTGCCAGCAGCGTAACGGGCCTCCCCACAGATACGCAGTATTTT. It yields the protein CASSVTGLPTDTQYF.

This clonotype has just a few counts. The chain carries TRBV29-1 and TRBJ2-2; D call uncertain. V was shortened by 4 bases and J by 2 bases, with 5 bases between the two germline ends. The CDR3 has 12 amino acids. CDR1 and CDR2 (germline): SQVTM, ANQGSEA. The CDR3 bases are TGCAGCGTTGGGGTCAACACCGGGGAGCTGTTTTTT. Its translation is CSVGVNTGELFF.

Comments on this clonotype: At one of its ends the junction is not consistent with the germline gene, which may arise from a read error. This chain connects TRBV19 to TRBJ2-7, with 9 bases aligning to TRBD2. The CDR3 loop spans 14 amino acids. Looked up from germline, CDR1 is LNHDA and CDR2 is SQIVND (reference sequence). The CDR3 DNA is TGTCCCAGTAGTATGGCGGGAGGGCCCTACGAGCAGTACTTC. Residues: CPSSMAGGPYEQYF.

This clonotype was detected many times. The rearrangement links TRBV5-1 to TRBJ2-2; 7 bases are a match to TRBD1. The CDR3 runs 15 residues. Trimming removed 4 bases from V and 4 bases from J; junction bases left unmatched: 7. Per germline, CDR1 SGHRS and CDR2 YFSETQ. CDR3 residues: CASSPGQLVTGELFF. The CDR3 nucleotides are TGCGCCAGCAGCCCGGGACAGCTCGTCACCGGGGAGCTGTTTTTT.

This clonotype was found many times. The gene calls are TRBV5-1 and TRBJ1-1, with D tentatively TRBD1 (5 bases). Trimming shortened V by 3 bases and J by 1 base, and 13 bases separated the two germline ends. The CDR3 is 15 amino acids. The germline V gene encodes CDR1 SGHRS and CDR2 YFSETQ. Written as DNA, the CDR3 is TGCGCCAGCAGCTCCGCTGGACAAGCGAACACTGAAGCTTTCTTT. This gives the protein CASSSAGQANTEAFF.

There are many counts of this clonotype. The chain uses TRBV5-1 and TRBJ2-7; tentative D call: TRBD2 (5 bases). CDR1 and CDR2 (germline): SGHRS, YFSETQ. V was trimmed by 1 base and J by 0 bases, leaving 8 bases between them. The CDR3 length is 14 residues. CDR3 DNA sequence: TGCGCCAGCAGCTTGACTAGGCCCTCCTACGAGCAGTACTTC. Its translation is CASSLTRPSYEQYF.

The chain recombines TRBV5-1 with TRBJ2-1; 11 positions agree with TRBD1. V trimming: 0 bases; J trimming: 3 bases; junction bases outside the gene matches: 2. From germline, CDR1 is SGHRS and CDR2 YFSETQ. The CDR3 is 16 amino acids. The CDR3 nucleotides are TGCGCCAGCAGCTTGGCGGGGACAGGGGGCTACAATGAGCAGTTCTTC. Translation: CASSLAGTGGYNEQFF.

The rearrangement links TRBV11-2 to TRBJ1-3; no firm D call. The CDR3 sequence is 15 residues long. The V end was cut by 2 bases, the J end by 8 bases, with 16 bases between. Germline loops: CDR1 SGHAT, CDR2 FQNNGV. Written as DNA, the CDR3 is TGTGCCAGCAGCTTATCGAGGGTTGGTGGGGACACCATATATTTT. Its translation is CASSLSRVGGDTIYF.

This clonotype was found many times. The CDR3 nucleotides are TGCAGCGTTGACAGGGGGCAGGCAGATACGCAGTATTTT. It codes for CSVDRGQADTQYF. This chain joins TRBV29-1 and TRBJ2-3; 8 nucleotides line up with TRBD1. CDR3 length equals 13 residues. The J segment lost 4 bases and the V segment lost 3 bases, leaving 3 bases of the junction unmatched. Germline V gives CDR1 SQVTM, CDR2 ANQGSEA.

This clonotype was seen at least ten times. This chain links TRBV14 with TRBJ2-3, with no clear D. The CDR3 is 16 residues long. Trimming took 0 bases from V and 1 from J, leaving 11 bases between them. Germline CDR1 is SGHDN and CDR2 is FVKESK. The CDR3 nucleotides read TGTGCCAGCAGCCAAGAGTCGAAGGGCCGCACAGATACGCAGTATTTT. This sequence encodes CASSQESKGRTDTQYF. The whole variable domain, remainder taken from reference TRBV14 and TRBJ2-3, is EAGVTQFPSHSVIEKGQTVTLRCDPISGHDNLYWYRRVMGKEIKFLLHFVKESKQDESGMPNNRFLAERTGGTYSTLKVQPAELEDSGVYFCASSQESKGRTDTQYFGPGTRLTVL.

This clonotype was counted many times. J is TRBJ1-2 and V is TRBV27; D gene uncertain. Germline V gene sequence: CDR1 MNHEY, CDR2 SMNVEV (reference sequence). With 0 bases removed from V and 4 bases from J, the gap between germline ends came to 15 bases. The CDR3 is 16 amino acids. The DNA for the CDR3 is TGTGCCAGCAGTTTATCCCACCTGGAACAGTTCTATGGCTACACCTTC. This gives the protein CASSLSHLEQFYGYTF.

This clonotype was picked up a small number of times. The chain has TRBV5-4 and TRBJ2-5; 11 nucleotides match TRBD2. The ends lost 2 bases at V and 7 bases at J; junction bases unmatched: 10. Germline V gene lookup returns CDR1 SGHNT and CDR2 YYREEE (reference sequence). The CDR3 has 16 amino acids. The CDR3 DNA sequence: TGTGCCAGCAGCTTCCGACTAGCGGGGTCCCTGGGGACCCAGTACTTC. Its protein is CASSFRLAGSLGTQYF.

In its sample, this clonotype was seen a few times. The gene calls are TRBV19 and TRBJ2-7, with 8 bases identical to TRBD1. CDR1 is LNHDA and CDR2 is SQIVND in the germline V gene (reference sequence). CDR3 length: 14 residues. V was pared by 5 bases and J by 2 bases, with 5 bases of the junction left unmatched. In DNA, the CDR3 is TGTGCCAGTAGTGCCGACAGGGGAGCCTACGAGCAGTACTTC. Protein product: CASSADRGAYEQYF.